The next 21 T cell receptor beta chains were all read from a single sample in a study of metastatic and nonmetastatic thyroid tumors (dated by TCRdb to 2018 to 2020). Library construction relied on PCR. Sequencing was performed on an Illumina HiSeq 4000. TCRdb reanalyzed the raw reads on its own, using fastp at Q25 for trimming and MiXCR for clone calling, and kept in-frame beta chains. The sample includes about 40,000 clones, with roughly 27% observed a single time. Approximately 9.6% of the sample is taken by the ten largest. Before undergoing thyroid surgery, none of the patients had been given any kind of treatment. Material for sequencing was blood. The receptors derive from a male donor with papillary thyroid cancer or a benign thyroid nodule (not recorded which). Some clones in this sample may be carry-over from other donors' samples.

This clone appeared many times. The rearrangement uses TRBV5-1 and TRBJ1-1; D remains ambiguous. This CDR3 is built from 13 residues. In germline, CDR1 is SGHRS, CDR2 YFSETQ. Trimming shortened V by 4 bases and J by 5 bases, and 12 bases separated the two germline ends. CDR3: CASSLNEGTEAFF. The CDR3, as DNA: TGCGCCAGCAGCCTCAACGAGGGAACTGAAGCTTTCTTT. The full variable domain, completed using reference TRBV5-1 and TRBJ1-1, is KAGVTQTPRYLIKTRGQQVTLSCSPISGHRSVSWYQQTPGQGLQFLFEYFSETQRNKGNFPGRFSGRQFSNSRSEMNVSTLELGDSALYLCASSLNEGTEAFFGQGTRLTVV.

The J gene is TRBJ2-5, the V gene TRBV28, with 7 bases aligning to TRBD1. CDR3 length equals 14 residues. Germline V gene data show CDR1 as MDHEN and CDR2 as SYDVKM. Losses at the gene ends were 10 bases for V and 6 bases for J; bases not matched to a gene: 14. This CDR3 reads CATSGKGAPKTQYF. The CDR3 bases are TGTGCCACCTCCGGAAAGGGGGCCCCAAAGACCCAGTACTTC.

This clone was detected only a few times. For the CDR3, the DNA is TGTGCCAGCACCTCGGGACTAGCGTCAACCTACGAGCAGTACTTC. Residues: CASTSGLASTYEQYF. The chain uses TRBV12-3 or TRBV12-4 and TRBJ2-7; 10 bases map to TRBD2. Trimming cost V 7 bases and J 2 bases; bases outside gene matches: 8. The CDR3 has 15 amino acids.

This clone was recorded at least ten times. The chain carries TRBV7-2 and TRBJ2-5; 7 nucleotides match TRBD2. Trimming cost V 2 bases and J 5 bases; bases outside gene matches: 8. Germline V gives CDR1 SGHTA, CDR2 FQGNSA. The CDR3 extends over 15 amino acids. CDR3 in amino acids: CASSLQGLDMETQYF. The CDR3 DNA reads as TGTGCCAGCAGCTTACAAGGACTAGACATGGAGACCCAGTACTTC. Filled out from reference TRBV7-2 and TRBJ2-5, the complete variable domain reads GAGVSQSPSNKVTEKGKDVELRCDPISGHTALYWYRQSLGQGLEFLIYFQGNSAPDKSGLPSDRFSAERTGGSVSTLTIQRTQQEDSAVYLCASSLQGLDMETQYFGPGTRLLVL.

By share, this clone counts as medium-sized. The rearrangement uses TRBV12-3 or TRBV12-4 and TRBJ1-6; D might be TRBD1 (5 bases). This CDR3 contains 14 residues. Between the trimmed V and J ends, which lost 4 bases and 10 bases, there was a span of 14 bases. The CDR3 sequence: CASSYRQSGSPLHF. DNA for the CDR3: TGTGCCAGCAGTTACCGACAGTCTGGGTCACCCCTCCACTTT.

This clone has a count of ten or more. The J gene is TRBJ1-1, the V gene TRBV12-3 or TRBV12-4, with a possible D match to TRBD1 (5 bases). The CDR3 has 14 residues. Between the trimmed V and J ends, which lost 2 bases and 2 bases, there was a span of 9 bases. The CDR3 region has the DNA TGTGCCAGCAGTTTATGGGGCGATAACACTGAAGCTTTCTTT. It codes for CASSLWGDNTEAFF.

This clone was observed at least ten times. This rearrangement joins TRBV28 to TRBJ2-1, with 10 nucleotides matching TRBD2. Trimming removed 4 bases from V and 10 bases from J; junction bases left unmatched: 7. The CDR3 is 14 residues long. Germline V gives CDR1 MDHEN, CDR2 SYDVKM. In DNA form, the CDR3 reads TGTGCCAGCAGTTCTAACCTAGCGGGAGAAGAGCAGTTCTTC. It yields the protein CASSSNLAGEEQFF.

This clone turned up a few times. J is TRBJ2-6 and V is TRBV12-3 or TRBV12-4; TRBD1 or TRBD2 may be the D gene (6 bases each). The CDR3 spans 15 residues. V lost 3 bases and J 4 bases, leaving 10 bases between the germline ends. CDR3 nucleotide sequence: TGTGCCAGCAGTTTGGGGGGCTCCGGGGCCAACGTCCTGACTTTC. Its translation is CASSLGGSGANVLTF.

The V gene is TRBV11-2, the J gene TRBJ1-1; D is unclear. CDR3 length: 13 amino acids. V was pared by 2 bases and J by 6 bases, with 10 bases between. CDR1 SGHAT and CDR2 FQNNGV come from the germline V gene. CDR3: CASSLQVLAEAFF. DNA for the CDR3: TGTGCCAGCAGCTTACAGGTGTTGGCTGAAGCTTTCTTT.

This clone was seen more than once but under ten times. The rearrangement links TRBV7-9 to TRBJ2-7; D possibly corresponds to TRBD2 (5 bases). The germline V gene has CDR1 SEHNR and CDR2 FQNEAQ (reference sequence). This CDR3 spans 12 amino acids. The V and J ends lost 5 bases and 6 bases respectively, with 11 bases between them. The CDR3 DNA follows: TGTGCCAGCAGCCCCAGGACTGTCGAGCAGTACTTC. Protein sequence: CASSPRTVEQYF.

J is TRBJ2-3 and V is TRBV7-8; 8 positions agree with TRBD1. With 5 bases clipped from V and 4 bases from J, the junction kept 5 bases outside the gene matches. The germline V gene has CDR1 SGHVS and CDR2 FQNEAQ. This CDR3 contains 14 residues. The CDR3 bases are TGTGCCAGCAGCCTACGGACAGGGTCAGATACGCAGTATTTT. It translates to CASSLRTGSDTQYF.

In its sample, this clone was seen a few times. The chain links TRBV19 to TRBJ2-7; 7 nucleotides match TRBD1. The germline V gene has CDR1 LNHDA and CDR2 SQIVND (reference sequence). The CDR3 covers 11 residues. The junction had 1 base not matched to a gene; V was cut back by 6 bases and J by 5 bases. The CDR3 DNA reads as TGTGCCAGTAGAACAGGGGACGAGCAGTACTTC. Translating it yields CASRTGDEQYF.

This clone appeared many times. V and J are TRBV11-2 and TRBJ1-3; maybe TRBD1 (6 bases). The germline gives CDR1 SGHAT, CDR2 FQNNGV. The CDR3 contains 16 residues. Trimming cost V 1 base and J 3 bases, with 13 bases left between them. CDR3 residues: CASSLVPGAGGNTIYF. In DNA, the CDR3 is TGTGCCAGCAGCTTAGTTCCGGGGGCCGGTGGAAACACCATATATTTT.

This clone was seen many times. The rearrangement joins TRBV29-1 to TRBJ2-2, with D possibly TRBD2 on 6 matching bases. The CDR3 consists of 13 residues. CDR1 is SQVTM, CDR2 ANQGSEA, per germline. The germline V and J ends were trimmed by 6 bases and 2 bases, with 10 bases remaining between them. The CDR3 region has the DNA TGCAGCGTCGGAGGGGTTAACACCGGGGAGCTGTTTTTT. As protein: CSVGGVNTGELFF.

The CDR3 reads CASSAQTSPGTWELFF. DNA for the CDR3: TGTGCCAGCAGTGCCCAAACTAGTCCGGGCACTTGGGAGCTGTTTTTT. The J gene is TRBJ2-2, the V gene TRBV6-1; TRBD2 is a possible D gene (5 bases). The CDR3 has 16 amino acids. The V end was cut by 4 bases, the J end by 9 bases, with 21 bases between. Per the germline V gene, CDR1 is MNHNS and CDR2 is SASEGT.

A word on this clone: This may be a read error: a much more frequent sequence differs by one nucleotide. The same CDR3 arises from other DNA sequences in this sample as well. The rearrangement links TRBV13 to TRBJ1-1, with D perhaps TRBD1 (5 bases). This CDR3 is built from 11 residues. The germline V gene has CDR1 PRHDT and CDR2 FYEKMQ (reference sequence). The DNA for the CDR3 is TGTGCCAGCAGCTTAGGGCAGGGAGTGTCCTTC. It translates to CASSLGQGVSF.

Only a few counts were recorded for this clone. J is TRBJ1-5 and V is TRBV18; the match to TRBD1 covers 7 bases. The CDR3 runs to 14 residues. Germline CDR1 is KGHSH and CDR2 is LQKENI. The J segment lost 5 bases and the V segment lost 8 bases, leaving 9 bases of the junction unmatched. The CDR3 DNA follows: TGTGCCAGCCACCCGACAGGGACTCATCAGCCCCAGCATTTT. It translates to CASHPTGTHQPQHF.

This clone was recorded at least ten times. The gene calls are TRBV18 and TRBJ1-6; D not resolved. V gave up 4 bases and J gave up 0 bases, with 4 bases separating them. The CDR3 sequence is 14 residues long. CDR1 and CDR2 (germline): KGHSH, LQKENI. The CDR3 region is CASSLYSYNSPLHF. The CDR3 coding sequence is TGTGCCAGCTCACTCTACTCCTATAATTCACCCCTCCACTTT.

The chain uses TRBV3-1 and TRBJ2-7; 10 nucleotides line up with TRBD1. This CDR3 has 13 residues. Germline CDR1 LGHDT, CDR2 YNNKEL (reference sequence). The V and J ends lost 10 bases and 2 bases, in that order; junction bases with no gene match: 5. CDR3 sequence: CATTDRGAYEQYF. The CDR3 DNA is TGTGCCACCACGGACAGGGGGGCCTACGAGCAGTACTTC.

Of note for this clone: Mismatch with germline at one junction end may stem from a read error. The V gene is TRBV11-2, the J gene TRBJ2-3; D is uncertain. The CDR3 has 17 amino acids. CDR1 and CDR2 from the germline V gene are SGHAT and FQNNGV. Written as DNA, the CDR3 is TGTGCCAGCAGGTTAGAATTGGTGCCAGTGGGTACAGCTACGCAGTATTTT. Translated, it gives CASRLELVPVGTATQYF.

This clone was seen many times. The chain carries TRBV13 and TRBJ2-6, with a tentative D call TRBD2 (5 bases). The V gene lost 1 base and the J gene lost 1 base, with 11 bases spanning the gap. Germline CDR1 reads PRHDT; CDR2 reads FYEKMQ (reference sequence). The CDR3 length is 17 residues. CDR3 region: CASSLEAEFSGANVLTF. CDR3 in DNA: TGTGCCAGCAGCTTAGAAGCGGAATTTTCTGGGGCCAACGTCCTGACTTTC.